The entry below gives a single T cell receptor beta chain sequence along with its context. This record belongs to a study of shared clonotypes between healthy human individuals. Sequencing was performed with immunoSEQ multiplex PCR; in TCRdb, only in-frame clones are kept and a portion is missing. The sample lists a few million clones, over 85% occurring once. Germline V gene sequence: CDR1 GTSNPN, CDR2 SVGIG (reference sequence). The CDR3 is 14 residues long. Trimming pared 4 bases from V and 4 bases from J, leaving 15 bases between. CD8 cells regarded as naive lacked CD45RO, were positively chosen for CCR7, and omitted terminally differentiated effector memory CD45RA+ cells.

The V and J genes are TRBV30 and TRBJ2-3; D possibly matches TRBD1 or TRBD2 (5 bases each). The sample was naive CD8+ T cells from PBMCs. The clonotype originates from a man aged 18 to 30 in good health. Some clones in this sample may be carry-over from other donors' samples. The CDR3 bases are TGTGCCTGGACCCCTGGGGACCCGCCAGATACGCAGTATTTT. Translation gives CAWTPGDPPDTQYF.